The clone carrying this TCR beta chain was seen more than once but under ten times. As yet, its antigen is unknown. This CDR3 is built from 13 residues. V dropped 3 bases and J dropped 10 bases, with 10 bases sitting between them. Germline V CDR1 and CDR2: MNHEY, SMNVEV (reference sequence). Through MiXCR, TCRdb re-clonotyped the PCR reads. Of 15,000 to 20,000 clones detected, roughly 24% appear once; the ten largest clones hold more than 9%. The data derive from a study of metastatic and nonmetastatic thyroid tumors. Turning to the study itself: Both malignant and benign thyroid patients supplied peripheral blood and tumor or nodule tissue samples, across which the repertoires of these patients were then compared.

All patients were treatment-naive before thyroid surgery. Study-level findings and limits: Compared with benign nodules, malignant thyroid tumors were reported to have significantly higher TCR beta diversity in both blood and tumor.

This sequence joins TRBV27 and TRBJ1-6; no firm D call. The sequence came from a female donor with papillary thyroid cancer or a benign thyroid nodule (not recorded which). Some clones in this sample may be carry-over from other donors' samples. Sequenced input: adjacent normal tissue. The CDR3 DNA sequence: TGTGCCAGCAGTTTCGGTTCAGACTCACCCCTCCACTTT. Translation: CASSFGSDSPLHF.